This T cell receptor beta chain was sequenced during a study of cytomegalovirus exposure and HLA in healthy donors. The study, taken as a whole, reports: The study listed under 200 cytomegalovirus-associated TCR beta chains. In vitro, a few CMV-associated chains proved specific for CMV antigens. The analysis excluded some indistinguishable V segments, including TRBV6-2 and TRBV6-3. Common viral pathogens (according to a later analysis) appeared linked to several of the most significant clusters.

The CDR3 is made up of 13 amino acids. Germline values: CDR1 GTSNPN, CDR2 SVGIG (reference sequence). V trimming: 5 bases; J trimming: 7 bases; junction bases outside the gene matches: 6. It was with 60 Vbeta and 13 Jbeta primers that the PCR ran. Sequencing was performed with immunoSEQ multiplex PCR; in TCRdb, only in-frame clones are kept and a portion is missing. Seen here are 60,000 or so clones, approximately 85% observed once, and the top ten hold 9.5% to 12%. This clone was seen more than once but under ten times. Its antigen is unknown. Sequencing was carried out using PBMCs. The rearrangement joins TRBV30 to TRBJ1-4; 8 nucleotides agree with TRBD1. This TCR was sampled from a female donor in good health and CMV-seronegative. The DNA of the CDR3 is TGTGCCTGGGCGCCCGGGACAGGTGAAAAACTGTTTTTT. Its translation: CAWAPGTGEKLFF.